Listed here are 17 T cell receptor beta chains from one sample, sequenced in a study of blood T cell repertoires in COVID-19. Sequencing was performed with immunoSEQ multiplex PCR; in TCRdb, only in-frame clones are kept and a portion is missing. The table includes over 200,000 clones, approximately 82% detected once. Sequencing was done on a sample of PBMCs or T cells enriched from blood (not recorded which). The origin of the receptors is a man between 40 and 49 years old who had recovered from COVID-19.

CDR3 sequence (DNA): TGTGCCAGCAGTGAAGCAAGGAACAGGGGAGTCGGCTACACCTTC. Translated, it gives CASSEARNRGVGYTF. The genes are TRBV6-1 and TRBJ1-2, with TRBD1 identical over 7 bases. This CDR3 is 15 amino acids long. Trimming took 0 bases from V and 8 from J; bases not matched to a gene: 9. Germline assignment: CDR1 MNHNS and CDR2 SASEGT.

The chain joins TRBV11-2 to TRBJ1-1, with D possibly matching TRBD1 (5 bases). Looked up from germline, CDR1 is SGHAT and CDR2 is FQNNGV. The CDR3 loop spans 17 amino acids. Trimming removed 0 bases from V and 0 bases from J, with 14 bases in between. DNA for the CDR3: TGTGCCAGCAGCTTAGAAGTAGGGGCCGGTTTGAACACTGAAGCTTTCTTT. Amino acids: CASSLEVGAGLNTEAFF.

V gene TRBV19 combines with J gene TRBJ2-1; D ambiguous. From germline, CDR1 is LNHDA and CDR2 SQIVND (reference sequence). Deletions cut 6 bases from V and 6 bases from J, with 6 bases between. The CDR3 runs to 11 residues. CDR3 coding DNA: TGTGCCAGTAGGCTGAGCAATGAGCAGTTCTTC. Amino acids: CASRLSNEQFF.

The CDR3 DNA reads TGTGCCAGCAGCTCCGGGACAGGGAACGAGCAGTACTTC. Translated, it gives CASSSGTGNEQYF. The chain combines TRBV5-4 with TRBJ2-7; 9 positions agree with TRBD1. The V gene's germline CDR1 is SGHNT and CDR2 YYREEE (reference sequence). CDR3 length: 13 residues. Unmatched junction bases numbered 3, after V lost 3 bases and J lost 5 bases.

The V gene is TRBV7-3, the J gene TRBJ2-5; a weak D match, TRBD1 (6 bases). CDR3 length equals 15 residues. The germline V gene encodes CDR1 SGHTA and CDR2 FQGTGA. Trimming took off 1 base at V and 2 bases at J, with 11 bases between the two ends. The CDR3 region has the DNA TGTGCCAGCAGCTTAAGGGTGGGGGCACAAGAGACCCAGTACTTC. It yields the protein CASSLRVGAQETQYF.

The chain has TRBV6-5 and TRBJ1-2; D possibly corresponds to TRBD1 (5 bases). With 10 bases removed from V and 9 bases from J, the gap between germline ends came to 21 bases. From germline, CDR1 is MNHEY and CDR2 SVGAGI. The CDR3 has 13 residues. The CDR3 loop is CATTKVAQGRYTF. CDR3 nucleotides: TGTGCCACAACGAAAGTGGCCCAGGGCCGCTACACCTTC.

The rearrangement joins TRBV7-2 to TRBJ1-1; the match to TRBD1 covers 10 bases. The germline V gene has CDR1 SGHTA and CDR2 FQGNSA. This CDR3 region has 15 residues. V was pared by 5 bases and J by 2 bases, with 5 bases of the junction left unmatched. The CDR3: CASSLGQGINTEAFF. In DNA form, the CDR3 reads TGTGCCAGCAGCCTGGGACAGGGGATTAACACTGAAGCTTTCTTT.

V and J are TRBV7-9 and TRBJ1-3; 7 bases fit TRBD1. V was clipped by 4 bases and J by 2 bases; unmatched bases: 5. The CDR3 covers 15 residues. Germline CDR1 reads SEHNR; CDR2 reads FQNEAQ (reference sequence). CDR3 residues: CASSSGDSAGNTIYF. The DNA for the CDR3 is TGTGCCAGCAGCTCAGGGGACAGTGCTGGAAACACCATATATTTT.

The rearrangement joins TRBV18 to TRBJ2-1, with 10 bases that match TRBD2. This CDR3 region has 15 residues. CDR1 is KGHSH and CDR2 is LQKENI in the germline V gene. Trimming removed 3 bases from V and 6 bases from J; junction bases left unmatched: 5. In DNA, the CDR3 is TGTGCCAGCTCACCCGGGACTAGCGCCGGCAATGAGCAGTTCTTC. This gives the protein CASSPGTSAGNEQFF.

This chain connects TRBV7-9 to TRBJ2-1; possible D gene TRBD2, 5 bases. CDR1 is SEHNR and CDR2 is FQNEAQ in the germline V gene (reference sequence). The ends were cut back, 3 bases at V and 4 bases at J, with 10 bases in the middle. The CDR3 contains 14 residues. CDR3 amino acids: CASSFLTTYNEQFF. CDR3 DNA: TGTGCCAGCAGCTTCCTGACTACTTACAATGAGCAGTTCTTC.

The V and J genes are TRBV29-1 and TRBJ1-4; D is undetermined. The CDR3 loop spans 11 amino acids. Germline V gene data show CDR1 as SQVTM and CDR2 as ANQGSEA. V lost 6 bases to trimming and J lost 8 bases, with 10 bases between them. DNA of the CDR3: TGCAGCGTCGGGGAAAGGGAAAAACTGTTTTTT. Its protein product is CSVGEREKLFF.

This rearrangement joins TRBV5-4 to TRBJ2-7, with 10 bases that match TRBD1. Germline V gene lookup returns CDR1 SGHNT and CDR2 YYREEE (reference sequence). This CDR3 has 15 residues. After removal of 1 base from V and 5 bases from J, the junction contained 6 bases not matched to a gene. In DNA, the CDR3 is TGTGCCAGCAGCTTGACGGGACAGGGGTCCCACGAGCAGTACTTC. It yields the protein CASSLTGQGSHEQYF.

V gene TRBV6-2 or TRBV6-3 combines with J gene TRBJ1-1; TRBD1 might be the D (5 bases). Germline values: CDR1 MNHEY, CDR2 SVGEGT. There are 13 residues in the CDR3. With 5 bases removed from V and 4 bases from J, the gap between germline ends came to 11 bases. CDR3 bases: TGTGCCAGCAGTATAGACAGTTCCACTGAAGCTTTCTTT. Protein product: CASSIDSSTEAFF.

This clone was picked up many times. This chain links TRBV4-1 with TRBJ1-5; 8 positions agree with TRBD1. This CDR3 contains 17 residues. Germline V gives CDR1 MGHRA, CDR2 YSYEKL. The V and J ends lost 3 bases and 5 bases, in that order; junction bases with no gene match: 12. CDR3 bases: TGCGCCAGCAGCCAGGGCCCGGGACAGGCCTTTGATCAGCCCCAGCATTTT. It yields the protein CASSQGPGQAFDQPQHF.

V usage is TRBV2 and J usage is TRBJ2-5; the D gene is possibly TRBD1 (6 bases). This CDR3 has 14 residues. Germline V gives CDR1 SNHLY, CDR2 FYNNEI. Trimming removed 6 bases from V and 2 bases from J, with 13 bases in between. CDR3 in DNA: TGTGCCAGCAGCCTTGGACAGACACAAGAGACCCAGTACTTC. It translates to CASSLGQTQETQYF. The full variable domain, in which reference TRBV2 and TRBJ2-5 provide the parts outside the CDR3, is EPEVTQTPSHQVTQMGQEVILRCVPISNHLYFYWYRQILGQKVEFLVSFYNNEISEKSEIFDDQFSVERPDGSNFTLKIRSTKLEDSAMYFCASSLGQTQETQYFGPGTRLLVL.

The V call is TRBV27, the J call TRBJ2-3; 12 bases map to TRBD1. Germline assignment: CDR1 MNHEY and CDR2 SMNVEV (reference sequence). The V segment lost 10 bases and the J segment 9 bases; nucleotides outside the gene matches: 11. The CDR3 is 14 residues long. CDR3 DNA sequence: TGTGCCACCCTACCGGGACAGGGGGCAAGAACGCAGTATTTT. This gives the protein CATLPGQGARTQYF.

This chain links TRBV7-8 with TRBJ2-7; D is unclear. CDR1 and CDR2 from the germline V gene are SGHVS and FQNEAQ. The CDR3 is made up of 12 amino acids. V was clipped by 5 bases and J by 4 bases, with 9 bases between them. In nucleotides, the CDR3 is TGTGCCAGCAGCCCCGCGCAATACGAGCAGTACTTC. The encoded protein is CASSPAQYEQYF.